A single sample is the source of the 14 T cell receptor beta chains below, sequenced in a study of identical twins. TCRdb processed the 5' RACE reads anew with MiXCR; each CDR3 protein has one entry. In the table there are about 220,000 distinct CDR3 sequences, around 9.6% of which are singletons. Material: memory (CD45RO+) T cells sorted from blood. These receptors were collected from a young woman in good health.

The chain uses TRBV20-1 and TRBJ2-3, with 13 bases that match TRBD2. The germline V gene has CDR1 DFQATT and CDR2 SNEGSKA (reference sequence). Trimming cost V 3 bases and J 1 base; bases outside gene matches: 1. The CDR3 covers 15 residues. CDR3 nucleotides: TGCAGTGCTAGCGGACTAGCGGGAGGCACAGATACGCAGTATTTT. Protein: CSASGLAGGTDTQYF.

This clonotype has ten or more counts. J is TRBJ1-2 and V is TRBV12-3 or TRBV12-4; 8 positions agree with TRBD1. There are 14 residues in the CDR3. The V gene end was trimmed by 6 bases and the J gene end by 2 bases; junction bases not matched to a gene: 5. CDR3 nucleotide sequence: TGTGCCAGCAGCGGGACAGGTCCCAACTATGGCTACACCTTC. Amino acid sequence: CASSGTGPNYGYTF.

This clonotype was detected ten times or more. DNA for the CDR3: TGCGCCAGCAGCTTGGATCAGCGCACAGATACGCAGTATTTT. Protein product: CASSLDQRTDTQYF. The V call is TRBV5-1, the J call TRBJ2-3; D unresolved. CDR3 length: 14 amino acids. The germline gives CDR1 SGHRS, CDR2 YFSETQ. Deletions cut 0 bases from V and 1 base from J, with 6 bases between. The complete variable domain, with remaining parts taken from reference TRBV5-1 and TRBJ2-3, reads KAGVTQTPRYLIKTRGQQVTLSCSPISGHRSVSWYQQTPGQGLQFLFEYFSETQRNKGNFPGRFSGRQFSNSRSEMNVSTLELGDSALYLCASSLDQRTDTQYFGPGTRLTVL.

The V gene is TRBV11-2, the J gene TRBJ2-1; TRBD2 might be the D (5 bases). Germline lookup yields CDR1 SGHAT and CDR2 FQNNGV. Trimming pared 1 base from V and 13 bases from J, leaving 11 bases between. The CDR3 covers 12 residues. The CDR3 DNA reads TGTGCCAGCAGCTTAGGGACCGGAGGTCAGTTCTTC. Translating gives CASSLGTGGQFF.

This clonotype showed up just a few times. An end of the junction does not agree with germline; a read error may underlie this. This sequence joins TRBV10-3 and TRBJ2-3, with TRBD1 matching 7 bases. Germline V gene lookup returns CDR1 ENHRY and CDR2 SYGVKD. CDR3 size: 14 residues. CDR3 in DNA: TGTGCCGTCAGGACAGGTTATGGGTCAGATACGCAGTATTTT. Amino acid sequence: CAVRTGYGSDTQYF.

The chain carries TRBV10-3 and TRBJ1-1, with D perhaps TRBD1 (6 bases). Between the trimmed V and J ends, which lost 2 bases and 3 bases, there was a span of 13 bases. There are 15 residues in the CDR3. Germline V gene data show CDR1 as ENHRY and CDR2 as SYGVKD. The DNA of the CDR3 is TGTGCCATCAGTGAGCCCCGGAAGGGGGACACTGAAGCTTTCTTT. Translation gives CAISEPRKGDTEAFF.

The chain has TRBV3-1 and TRBJ2-7; D ambiguous. V lost 0 bases, J lost 0 bases, and 12 bases lay in between. From germline, CDR1 is LGHDT and CDR2 YNNKEL (reference sequence). The CDR3 contains 16 residues. CDR3 in amino acids: CASSQDHGFFSYEQYF. The CDR3 coding sequence is TGTGCCAGCAGCCAAGACCACGGGTTCTTCTCCTACGAGCAGTACTTC.

This clonotype occurred many times. The chain recombines TRBV20-1 with TRBJ1-4, with D perhaps TRBD1 (5 bases). The CDR3 sequence is 13 residues long. Germline V CDR1 and CDR2: DFQATT, SNEGSKA (reference sequence). Trimming removed 3 bases at V and 6 bases at J, with 11 bases between. CDR3 region: CSARPGTDEKLFF. The CDR3 DNA is TGCAGTGCTAGGCCCGGGACCGATGAAAAACTGTTTTTT.

The V call is TRBV20-1, the J call TRBJ2-1, with 7 bases matching TRBD2. The germline CDR1 and CDR2 sequences are DFQATT and SNEGSKA (reference sequence). With V trimmed by 6 bases and J by 15 bases, 20 bases remained unmatched. The CDR3 contains 14 residues. The CDR3 sequence: CSAQSALAVAVPFF. CDR3 DNA: TGCAGTGCCCAGTCGGCTCTAGCGGTAGCGGTTCCGTTCTTC.

The gene calls are TRBV18 and TRBJ2-3; D not certain. The germline V and J ends were trimmed by 2 bases and 1 base, with 7 bases remaining between them. The germline V gene encodes CDR1 KGHSH and CDR2 LQKENI. This CDR3 region has 14 residues. The CDR3 nucleotides read TGTGCCAGCTCACCAAACTACGGCACAGATACGCAGTATTTT. Amino acid sequence: CASSPNYGTDTQYF.

The gene calls are TRBV20-1 and TRBJ2-7; D is possibly TRBD1 (6 bases). The CDR3 runs 12 residues. The germline gives CDR1 DFQATT, CDR2 SNEGSKA (reference sequence). V lost 5 bases and J 7 bases, leaving 15 bases between the germline ends. The CDR3 loop is CSARGGFGEQYF. The CDR3 bases are TGCAGTGCTCGAGGGGGTTTCGGGGAGCAGTACTTC.

This clonotype has just a few counts. The rearrangement joins TRBV20-1 to TRBJ1-6; TRBD1 matches at 11 bases. This CDR3 region has 16 residues. V shed 6 bases, J shed 9 bases, and the junction held 13 bases outside the gene matches. Per the germline V gene, CDR1 is DFQATT and CDR2 is SNEGSKA (reference sequence). CDR3 residues: CSALKSDRGRFSPLHF. CDR3 bases: TGCAGTGCCCTCAAATCGGACAGGGGGCGGTTTTCACCCCTCCACTTT.

The chain joins TRBV7-8 to TRBJ2-3; 8 bases are a match to TRBD2. Germline CDR1 reads SGHVS; CDR2 reads FQNEAQ. The CDR3 totals 14 residues. V trimming: 5 bases; J trimming: 5 bases; junction bases outside the gene matches: 6. CDR3 sequence: CASSPREGKDTQYF. DNA of the CDR3: TGTGCCAGCAGCCCCCGGGAGGGCAAAGATACGCAGTATTTT.

This clonotype was counted between two and nine times. The chain employs TRBV29-1 and TRBJ1-2, with D unresolved. Trimming cost V 7 bases and J 0 bases, with 12 bases left between them. CDR1 is SQVTM, CDR2 ANQGSEA, per germline. This CDR3 is built from 13 residues. The CDR3 DNA reads as TGCAGCGCTGGGCTAGCACCTAACTATGGCTACACCTTC. This codes for CSAGLAPNYGYTF.